This TCR beta chain comes out of a study of control samples from healthy donors and cancer patients. Losses at the gene ends were 6 bases for V and 0 bases for J; bases not matched to a gene: 8. The CDR3 is 16 residues long. Germline CDR1 and CDR2: SNHLY and FYNNEI. The table came from immunoSEQ multiplex PCR; TCRdb's copy has only in-frame clones and leaves some out. Among approximately 72,000 clones, about 91% were seen once, and the ten largest hold 5.5% to 7.5%. This clonotype was obtained from a man aged 50 to 59 in good health. This chain uses TRBV2 with TRBJ1-3, with 7 bases identical to TRBD1. The specimen sequenced was blood. The chain's CDR3 is CASSRDSGPSGNTIYF. The CDR3 nucleotides are TGTGCCAGCAGCCGGGACAGCGGGCCCTCTGGAAACACCATATATTTT.